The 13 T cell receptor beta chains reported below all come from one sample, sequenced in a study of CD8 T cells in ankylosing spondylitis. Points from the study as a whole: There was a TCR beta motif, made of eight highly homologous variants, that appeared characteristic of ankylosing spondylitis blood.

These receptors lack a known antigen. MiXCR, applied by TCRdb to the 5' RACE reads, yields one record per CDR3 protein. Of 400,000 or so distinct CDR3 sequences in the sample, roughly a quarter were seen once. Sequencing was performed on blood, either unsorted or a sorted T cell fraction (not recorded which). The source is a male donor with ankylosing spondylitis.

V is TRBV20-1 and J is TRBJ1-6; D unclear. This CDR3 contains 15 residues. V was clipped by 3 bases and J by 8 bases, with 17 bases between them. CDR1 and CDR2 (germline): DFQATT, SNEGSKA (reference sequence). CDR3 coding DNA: TGCAGTGCTAGGGTCGTAGCCGAGGGCTATTCACCCCTCCACTTT. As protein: CSARVVAEGYSPLHF.

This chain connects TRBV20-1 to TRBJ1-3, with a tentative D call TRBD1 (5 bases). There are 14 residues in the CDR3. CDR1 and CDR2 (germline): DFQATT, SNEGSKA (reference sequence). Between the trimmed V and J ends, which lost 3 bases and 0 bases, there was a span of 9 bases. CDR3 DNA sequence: TGCAGTGCTAGGAAGGGGAGCTCTGGAAACACCATATATTTT. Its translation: CSARKGSSGNTIYF.

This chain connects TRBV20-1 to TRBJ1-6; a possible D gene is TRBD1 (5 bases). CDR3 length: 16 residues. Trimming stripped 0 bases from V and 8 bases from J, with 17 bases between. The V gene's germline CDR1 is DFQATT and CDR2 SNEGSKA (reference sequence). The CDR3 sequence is CSARDRGIGIHSPLHF. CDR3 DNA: TGCAGTGCTAGAGATCGGGGGATCGGAATTCATTCACCCCTCCACTTT.

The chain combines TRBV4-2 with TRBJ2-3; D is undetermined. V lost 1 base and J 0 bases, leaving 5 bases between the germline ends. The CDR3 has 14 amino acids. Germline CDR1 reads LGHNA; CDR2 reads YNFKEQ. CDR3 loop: CASSQAVSTDTQYF. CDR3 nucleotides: TGTGCCAGCAGCCAAGCGGTGAGCACAGATACGCAGTATTTT.

CDR3 bases: TGTGCCAGCAGTGGACCGTACTACGAGCAGTACGTC. Its translation is CASSGPYYEQYV. J is TRBJ2-7 and V is TRBV28; the D is unclear. The CDR3 has 12 amino acids. The V and J ends lost 5 bases and 3 bases respectively, with 8 bases between them. Germline assignment: CDR1 MDHEN and CDR2 SYDVKM.

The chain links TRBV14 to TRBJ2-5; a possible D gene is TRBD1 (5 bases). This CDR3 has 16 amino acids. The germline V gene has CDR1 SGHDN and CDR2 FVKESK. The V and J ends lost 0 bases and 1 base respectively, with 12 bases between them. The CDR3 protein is CASSQDWGRIQETQYF. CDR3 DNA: TGTGCCAGCAGCCAAGATTGGGGCAGGATCCAAGAGACCCAGTACTTC.

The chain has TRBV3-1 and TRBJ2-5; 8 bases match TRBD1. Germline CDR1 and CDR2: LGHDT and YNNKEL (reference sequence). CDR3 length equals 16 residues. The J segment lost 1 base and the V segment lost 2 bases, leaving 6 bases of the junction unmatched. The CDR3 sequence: CASSQWQGQGQETQYF. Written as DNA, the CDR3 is TGTGCCAGCAGCCAATGGCAAGGACAGGGCCAAGAGACCCAGTACTTC.

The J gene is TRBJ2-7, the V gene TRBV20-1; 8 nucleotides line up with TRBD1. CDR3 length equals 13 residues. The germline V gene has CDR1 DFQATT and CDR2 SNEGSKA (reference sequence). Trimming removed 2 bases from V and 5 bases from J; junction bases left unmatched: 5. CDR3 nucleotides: TGCAGTGCTAGAATGGACAGGGCGCACGAGCAGTACGTC. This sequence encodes CSARMDRAHEQYV.

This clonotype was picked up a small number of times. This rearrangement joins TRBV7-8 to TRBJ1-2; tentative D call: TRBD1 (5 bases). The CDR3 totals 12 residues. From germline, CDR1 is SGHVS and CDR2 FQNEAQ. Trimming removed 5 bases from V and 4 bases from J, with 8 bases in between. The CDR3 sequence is CASSHDSYGYTF. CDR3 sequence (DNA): TGTGCCAGCAGCCACGACAGCTATGGCTACACCTTC.

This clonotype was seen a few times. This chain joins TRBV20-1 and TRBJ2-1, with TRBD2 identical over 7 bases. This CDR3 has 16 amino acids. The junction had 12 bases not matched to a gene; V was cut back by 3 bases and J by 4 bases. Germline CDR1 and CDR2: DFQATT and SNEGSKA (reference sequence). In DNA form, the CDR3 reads TGCAGTGCTAGGTCCGGACTAGTTCGCGGTTACAATGAGCAGTTCTTC. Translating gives CSARSGLVRGYNEQFF.

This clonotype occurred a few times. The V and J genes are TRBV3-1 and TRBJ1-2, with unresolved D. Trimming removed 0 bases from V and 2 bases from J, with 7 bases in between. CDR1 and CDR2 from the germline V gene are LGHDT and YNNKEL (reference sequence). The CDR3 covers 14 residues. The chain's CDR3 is CASSQDVRNYGYTF. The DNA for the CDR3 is TGTGCCAGCAGCCAAGACGTTAGAAACTATGGCTACACCTTC.

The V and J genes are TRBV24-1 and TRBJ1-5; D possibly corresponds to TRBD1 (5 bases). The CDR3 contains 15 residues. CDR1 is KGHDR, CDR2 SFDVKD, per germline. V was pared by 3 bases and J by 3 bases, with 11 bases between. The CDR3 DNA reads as TGTGCCACCAGTGATAATGGACAAATCAATCAGCCCCAGCATTTT. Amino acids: CATSDNGQINQPQHF.

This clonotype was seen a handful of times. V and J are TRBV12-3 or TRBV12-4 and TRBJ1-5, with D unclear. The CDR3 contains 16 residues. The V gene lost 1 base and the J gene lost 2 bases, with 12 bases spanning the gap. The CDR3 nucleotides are TGTGCCAGCAGTTTAGGCGCGGGAATACGCAATCAGCCCCAGCATTTT. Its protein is CASSLGAGIRNQPQHF.